The rows below give T cell receptor beta chains drawn from one sample of a study of blood T cell repertoires in COVID-19. Clones were read by immunoSEQ multiplex PCR, and TCRdb kept only the in-frame ones, dropping some. The sample carries under 350,000 clones, more than 75% recorded once. The sequenced sample was PBMCs or T cells enriched from blood (not recorded which). These receptors were taken from a man aged 25 to 40 who had recovered from COVID-19. Each CDR3 is given with its conserved first and last residue. A D gene is named only where the DNA matches it firmly. Clone size appears in some rows only: once, few, many, or a class for an expanded clone.

cdr3_nt | cdr3_aa | v_call | clone_size | j_call | d_call
TGTGCCAGCAGCAAAAAAGGTACAGGGCTCCTGAACACTGAAGCTTTCTTT | CASSKKGTGLLNTEAFF | TRBV21-1 | - | TRBJ1-1 | -
TGTGCCAGCAGTTTACATAGGGGGGGGTCCTACGAGCAGTACTTC | CASSLHRGGSYEQYF | TRBV6-5 | - | TRBJ2-7 | -
TGTGCCAGCTCACCACCGGGGCCTTATAGCAATCAGCCCCAGCATTTT | CASSPPGPYSNQPQHF | TRBV18 | few | TRBJ1-5 | -
TGTGCCAGCAGCTTGGGGCAGACATATGGCTACACCTTC | CASSLGQTYGYTF | TRBV5-8 | - | TRBJ1-2 | -
TGTGCCACCAGCAGAGGTTTGGGGGCGGCGAACACCGGGGAGCTGTTTTTT | CATSRGLGAANTGELFF | TRBV15 | - | TRBJ2-2 | -
TGTGCCAGCAGTTCCCGCGTTACGAACACCGGGGAGCTGTTTTTT | CASSSRVTNTGELFF | TRBV28 | - | TRBJ2-2 | -
TGTGCCACCAGTGATTTGCGATCTGCTCGGGATGAGCAGTTCTTC | CATSDLRSARDEQFF | TRBV24-1 | - | TRBJ2-1 | -
TGTGCCTGGAGTCCACGGACGGGAAGGGAAAAACTGTTTTTT | CAWSPRTGREKLFF | TRBV30 | - | TRBJ1-4 | -
TGTGCCACCAGTGACAGGGTCCGTAACTATGGCTACACCTTC | CATSDRVRNYGYTF | TRBV24-1 | - | TRBJ1-2 | -
TGTGCCAGCGGTACCCAGGGCCCAGCTTTCTTT | CASGTQGPAFF | TRBV12-3/TRBV12-4 | - | TRBJ1-1 | -
TGCGCCAGCAGCTTGGAGGGGGCTACCGGGGAGCTGTTTTTT | CASSLEGATGELFF | TRBV5-1 | - | TRBJ2-2 | TRBD1
TGTGCCAGCAGCTCCGGACCGGGGGAGGACACTGAAGCTTTCTTT | CASSSGPGEDTEAFF | TRBV7-6 | - | TRBJ1-1 | -
TGTGCCAGCAGCTTGGGGAGTAGTGAGCAGTACTTC | CASSLGSSEQYF | TRBV5-5 | - | TRBJ2-7 | -
TGCGCCAGCAGGGCGGGACAGGGGATTGCCGGGGAGCTGTTTTTT | CASRAGQGIAGELFF | TRBV5-1 | - | TRBJ2-2 | TRBD1
TGTGCCAGCTCACCACCAACAACGCTGGAGACCCAGTACTTC | CASSPPTTLETQYF | TRBV18 | - | TRBJ2-5 | -
TGTGCCAGCAGCCAACCGGGAGAGTCGCCCCAGCATTTT | CASSQPGESPQHF | TRBV4-2 | - | TRBJ1-5 | -
TGTGCCGAGGGCGGGAACTATGAAAAACTGTTTTTT | CAEGGNYEKLFF | TRBV30 | - | TRBJ1-4 | -
TGCGCCAGCAGTTTGGCTAGCGGGGGTAGAAGGGATACGCAGTATTTT | CASSLASGGRRDTQYF | TRBV23-1 | once | TRBJ2-3 | TRBD2
TGTGCCAGCGAGAGGCGGTTTATGGATACGCAGTATTTT | CASERRFMDTQYF | TRBV12-3/TRBV12-4 | - | TRBJ2-3 | -
TGTGCCAGCAGCTCAAATACAGGGGGCGCGAGTGGCTACACCTTC | CASSSNTGGASGYTF | TRBV11-2 | - | TRBJ1-2 | TRBD1
TGTGCCAGCAGCTTAGCGGGAGCCGTTGGAGAGACCCAGTACTTC | CASSLAGAVGETQYF | TRBV7-2 | - | TRBJ2-5 | -
TGTGCCAGCAGCTTGGCCAAAATGAACACCGGGGAGCTGTTTTTT | CASSLAKMNTGELFF | TRBV5-4 | - | TRBJ2-2 | -
TGTGCCAGCAGCCCGCTAAACGATGATACGCAGTATTTT | CASSPLNDDTQYF | TRBV7-9 | - | TRBJ2-3 | -
TGCGCCAGCAGCGGCAATCAGGGGGCCATCTACGAGCAGTACTTC | CASSGNQGAIYEQYF | TRBV5-1 | - | TRBJ2-7 | TRBD1
TGTGCCAGCAGGGGCGGGAGGGCCGGTTTTGCAGATACGCAGTATTTT | CASRGGRAGFADTQYF | TRBV5-8 | - | TRBJ2-3 | TRBD2
TGCGCCAGCAGCGGCAATAGGGGGAAGGCGGGCTACACCTTC | CASSGNRGKAGYTF | TRBV5-1 | few | TRBJ1-2 | -
TGTGCCAGCAGCCAGACAGGGACCAATCAGCCCCAGCATTTT | CASSQTGTNQPQHF | TRBV6-1 | - | TRBJ1-5 | TRBD1
TGTGCCAGTAGTATAGTGGCAGGGGGAAGCAATCAGCCCCAGCATTTT | CASSIVAGGSNQPQHF | TRBV19 | - | TRBJ1-5 | TRBD1
TGTGCCAGCAGCGGAGGGGGAGGGGTCCAAGAGACCCAGTACTTC | CASSGGGGVQETQYF | TRBV7-9 | - | TRBJ2-5 | -
TGTGCCAGCAGCGTTGCGTCGGGGGGGACAGATACGCAGTATTTT | CASSVASGGTDTQYF | TRBV5-5 | - | TRBJ2-3 | TRBD2
TGTGCCAGCAAACAGGCTAGGCGGGCTTTCTTT | CASKQARRAFF | TRBV28 | - | TRBJ1-1 | -
TGTGCCAGCAGCTCGCCGGGACAGGCTTTATCTGGAAACACCATATATTTT | CASSSPGQALSGNTIYF | TRBV7-2 | - | TRBJ1-3 | TRBD1
TGTGCCAGCATCAGGGGAACTGAAGCTTTCTTT | CASIRGTEAFF | TRBV25-1 | - | TRBJ1-1 | -
TGTGCCAGCAGCACGGACAGCTTCCAAGAGACCCAGTACTTC | CASSTDSFQETQYF | TRBV11-3 | - | TRBJ2-5 | -
TGTGCCAGCAGTTTCAAACAGGGGGCTTCACCCCTCCACTTT | CASSFKQGASPLHF | TRBV6-5 | many | TRBJ1-6 | TRBD1
TGTGCCACCAGTGACAGGACAGGGGGCAATGAGCAGTTCTTC | CATSDRTGGNEQFF | TRBV24-1 | - | TRBJ2-1 | TRBD1
TGTGCCATCAGTGAGTCTCAGGGGGCGAAGGTCAATGAGCAGTTCTTC | CAISESQGAKVNEQFF | TRBV10-3 | few | TRBJ2-1 | TRBD1
TGTGCCAGCAGTTTTCAGGGGGACCTCTCCTACAATGAGCAGTTCTTC | CASSFQGDLSYNEQFF | TRBV27 | - | TRBJ2-1 | TRBD1
TGTGCCAGTAGCGAGGCCACGACGGTTGAAGCTTTCTTT | CASSEATTVEAFF | TRBV19 | - | TRBJ1-1 | -
TGTGCCAGCAGCCAAGGAGGACAGGGCCCCTACGAGCAGTACTTC | CASSQGGQGPYEQYF | TRBV14 | - | TRBJ2-7 | TRBD1
TGTGCCACCAGTGATTTGTGGACAGGGGGCACCGGGGAGCTGTTTTTT | CATSDLWTGGTGELFF | TRBV24-1 | - | TRBJ2-2 | TRBD1
TGCGCCAGCAGCTTGGGGGCCGGCTCTGGAAACACCATATATTTT | CASSLGAGSGNTIYF | TRBV5-1 | - | TRBJ1-3 | -
TGTGCCAGCAGCCAAGGGTATAGGCGGGTGGGAAGCTCCTACAATGAGCAGTTCTTC | CASSQGYRRVGSSYNEQFF | TRBV4-2 | - | TRBJ2-1 | -
TGTGCCAGCAGCCCTAACAGGGGGGGGAACACCGGGGAGCTGTTTTTT | CASSPNRGGNTGELFF | TRBV7-6 | - | TRBJ2-2 | -
TGTGCCAGCAGCTCAAGGGGGCTTCTTGGCTACACCTTC | CASSSRGLLGYTF | TRBV7-2 | - | TRBJ1-2 | TRBD1
TGTGCCAGCAGTTTATCCAGGGGAATGAACACTGAAGCTTTCTTT | CASSLSRGMNTEAFF | TRBV27 | - | TRBJ1-1 | -
TGTGCCAGCAGCTCTACAGGGTTCGGGGCCAACGTCCTGACTTTC | CASSSTGFGANVLTF | TRBV5-4 | once | TRBJ2-6 | -
TGCGCCAGCGGATCCCAAACTTACCCCGGGACTAGCGGATACAATGAGCAGTTCTTC | CASGSQTYPGTSGYNEQFF | TRBV5-1 | - | TRBJ2-1 | TRBD2
TGTGCCAGCAGTAGACAGGATATGGCCAAAAACATTCAGTACTTC | CASSRQDMAKNIQYF | TRBV6-6 | - | TRBJ2-4 | -
TGTGCCAGCAGTGGGACAGGGTCACCCCTAGGTCAGCCCCAGCATTTT | CASSGTGSPLGQPQHF | TRBV2 | - | TRBJ1-5 | TRBD1
TGTGCCAGCAGCTCACAGGGGGCGCTTGGCTATGGCTACACCTTC | CASSSQGALGYGYTF | TRBV7-8 | - | TRBJ1-2 | TRBD1
TGCGCCAGCAGCTTGTTGACTAGCACAGATACGCAGTATTTT | CASSLLTSTDTQYF | TRBV5-1 | - | TRBJ2-3 | -
TGTGCCAGCAGCGTAGAGACTAGCGGGAGCACAGATACGCAGTATTTT | CASSVETSGSTDTQYF | TRBV11-3 | - | TRBJ2-3 | TRBD2
TGTGCCAGCAGCTGGGGGGGAAGCTCCTACAATGAGCAGTTCTTC | CASSWGGSSYNEQFF | TRBV7-2 | - | TRBJ2-1 | TRBD2
TGTGCCAGCAGCGATAAAGGGGGCGCGGAAAACACCATATATTTT | CASSDKGGAENTIYF | TRBV11-3 | - | TRBJ1-3 | TRBD1
TGCGCCAGCAGCCAAACGACATCACAGGGAGTCGGGGAGCTGTTTTTT | CASSQTTSQGVGELFF | TRBV4-1 | - | TRBJ2-2 | -
TGCGCCAGCAGCTCCTTAGCGGGAACGTACGAGCAGTACTTC | CASSSLAGTYEQYF | TRBV5-1 | - | TRBJ2-7 | TRBD2
TGTGCCAGCAGCCCAGGACTAGCGGGGGGGCCGGGGTACGAGCAGTACTTC | CASSPGLAGGPGYEQYF | TRBV11-2 | few | TRBJ2-7 | TRBD2
TGTGCCAGCAGCTTGCGTGGAGGGACCTATGGCTACACCTTC | CASSLRGGTYGYTF | TRBV11-2 | - | TRBJ1-2 | -
TGTGCCAGCAGTCCTTCCCTGAGGTATAATTCACCCCTCCACTTT | CASSPSLRYNSPLHF | TRBV11-2 | - | TRBJ1-6 | -